The 18 T cell receptor beta chains listed next were all sequenced from one sample in a study of T cell responses to AZD1222 COVID-19 vaccine. The assay was immunoSEQ multiplex PCR, and TCRdb's table has in-frame clones only and misses some. The table records 150,000 or so clones, about 86% of them present only once. The material sequenced was peripheral blood, taken on day 0 of MenACWY control vaccination. The receptors derive from an adult in good health.

The chain links TRBV5-6 to TRBJ2-7; D not certain. Trimming removed 0 bases from V and 3 bases from J, with 10 bases in between. Per germline, CDR1 SGHDT and CDR2 YYEEEE. The CDR3 spans 14 residues. DNA of the CDR3: TGTGCCAGCAGCTTGGAACGGCGATACTACGAGCAGTACTTC. It yields the protein CASSLERRYYEQYF.

V usage is TRBV19 and J usage is TRBJ2-7; D uncertain. The ends were cut back, 1 base at V and 10 bases at J, with 17 bases in the middle. The length of the CDR3 is 14 residues. CDR1 and CDR2 from the germline V gene are LNHDA and SQIVND (reference sequence). DNA of the CDR3: TGTGCCAGTAGTATAGTTGACGGTGAGTCTGTACAGTACTTC. Translating it yields CASSIVDGESVQYF.

This clone was seen a single time. The J gene is TRBJ2-3, the V gene TRBV27; no firm D call. Trimming removed 5 bases at V and 4 bases at J, with 13 bases between. The CDR3 totals 14 residues. Germline CDR1 is MNHEY and CDR2 is SMNVEV (reference sequence). CDR3: CASSLIPASDTQYF. The CDR3 nucleotides read TGTGCCAGCAGTCTCATTCCCGCCTCAGATACGCAGTATTTT.

This chain joins TRBV2 and TRBJ1-4; D gene ambiguous. Germline values: CDR1 SNHLY, CDR2 FYNNEI. Between the trimmed V and J ends, which lost 6 bases and 10 bases, there was a span of 15 bases. The CDR3 spans 13 residues. The chain's CDR3 is CASSPMGSGKLFF. The CDR3 nucleotides are TGTGCCAGCAGCCCGATGGGGTCAGGAAAACTGTTTTTT.

This clone was seen only a few times. The chain uses TRBV7-2 and TRBJ1-2, with D possibly matching TRBD1 (5 bases). This CDR3 region has 15 residues. Trimming stripped 0 bases from V and 1 base from J, with 9 bases between. Germline CDR1 reads SGHTA; CDR2 reads FQGNSA. In DNA form, the CDR3 reads TGTGCCAGCAGCTTAGCGGGGGGGAGTAACTATGGCTACACCTTC. Translated: CASSLAGGSNYGYTF.

In DNA form, the CDR3 reads TGTGCCAGCAGCCAAGAGGGGGACGGGTGGGTGGATACGCAGTATTTT. Translating it yields CASSQEGDGWVDTQYF. The chain carries TRBV4-2 and TRBJ2-3; D assignment may be TRBD1 or TRBD2 (5 bases each). Looked up from germline, CDR1 is LGHNA and CDR2 is YNFKEQ. Trimming took off 0 bases at V and 6 bases at J, with 16 bases between the two ends. This CDR3 comprises 16 residues.

The chain has TRBV19 and TRBJ1-2; D is ambiguous. The germline gives CDR1 LNHDA, CDR2 SQIVND (reference sequence). CDR3 length: 16 residues. Trimming stripped 6 bases from V and 0 bases from J, with 17 bases between. The CDR3 loop reads CASSSFRGSTNYGYTF. In DNA form, the CDR3 reads TGTGCCAGTAGCTCCTTCCGGGGATCAACTAACTATGGCTACACCTTC.

The chain combines TRBV7-9 with TRBJ1-4, with 8 bases fitting TRBD1. There are 14 residues in the CDR3. Germline CDR1 is SEHNR and CDR2 is FQNEAQ (reference sequence). Trimming at V came to 5 bases and at J to 8 bases, leaving 7 bases not matched to a gene. CDR3 amino acids: CASSSGQGEEKLFF. The CDR3 bases are TGTGCCAGCAGCAGCGGACAGGGTGAGGAAAAACTGTTTTTT.

The rearrangement links TRBV7-2 to TRBJ2-1, with 9 bases that match TRBD2. Trimming took 0 bases from V and 8 from J; bases not matched to a gene: 8. This CDR3 spans 16 amino acids. The germline CDR1 and CDR2 sequences are SGHTA and FQGNSA. The CDR3 reads CASSLATSGTLHEQFF. The DNA of the CDR3 is TGTGCCAGCAGCTTAGCGACTAGCGGTACCCTCCATGAGCAGTTCTTC.

The gene calls are TRBV14 and TRBJ1-1; D ambiguous. CDR1 and CDR2 (germline): SGHDN, FVKESK. The CDR3 has 15 residues. The V end lost 3 bases, the J end lost 1 base, and 12 bases lay between the germline ends. The CDR3 DNA is TGTGCCAGCAGCCAGTTGCAGGAGGAGAACACTGAAGCTTTCTTT. This encodes CASSQLQEENTEAFF.

This chain connects TRBV2 to TRBJ2-7; a possible D gene is TRBD2 (5 bases). V gave up 2 bases and J gave up 2 bases, with 13 bases separating them. This CDR3 is 15 amino acids long. CDR1 SNHLY and CDR2 FYNNEI come from the germline V gene. The CDR3 reads CASSESTRGTYEQYV. In DNA form, the CDR3 reads TGTGCCAGCAGTGAAAGTACTCGGGGAACCTACGAGCAGTACGTC.

This rearrangement joins TRBV5-1 to TRBJ1-3; D perhaps matches TRBD1 (5 bases). Trimming cost V 4 bases and J 0 bases, with 8 bases left between them. From germline, CDR1 is SGHRS and CDR2 YFSETQ. The CDR3 is 14 residues long. CDR3 DNA sequence: TGCGCCAGCAGCCCGGGGCCCTCTGGAAACACCATATATTTT. This translates into CASSPGPSGNTIYF.

This clone has just one count. J is TRBJ1-1 and V is TRBV7-8, with a weak D call TRBD1 (6 bases). Trimming removed 2 bases from V and 0 bases from J, with 19 bases in between. The CDR3 has 18 residues. Germline V CDR1 and CDR2: SGHVS, FQNEAQ. CDR3 residues: CASSLSAEGRGMNTEAFF. In nucleotides, the CDR3 is TGTGCCAGCAGCTTAAGCGCGGAGGGAAGGGGGATGAACACTGAAGCTTTCTTT.

The chain employs TRBV5-1 and TRBJ2-1, with TRBD1 as a possible D gene (5 bases). Trimming took off 2 bases at V and 9 bases at J, with 18 bases between the two ends. Germline lookup yields CDR1 SGHRS and CDR2 YFSETQ. There are 15 residues in the CDR3. The CDR3 protein is CASSFSTARAGEQFF. For the CDR3, the DNA is TGCGCCAGCAGCTTTTCGACCGCCAGGGCAGGTGAGCAGTTCTTC.

The chain couples TRBV28 to TRBJ1-1, with 8 positions matching TRBD1. CDR1 MDHEN and CDR2 SYDVKM come from the germline V gene. The CDR3 loop spans 15 amino acids. V lost 5 bases, J lost 7 bases, and 12 bases stayed unmatched. CDR3 coding DNA: TGTGCCAGCAGTCTATCGAGTAGGGGACAGGATGAAGCTTTCTTT. Translating gives CASSLSSRGQDEAFF.

CDR3 amino acids: CASSIPGQGGHEQFF. The CDR3 bases are TGTGCCAGTAGTATCCCGGGACAGGGTGGCCATGAGCAGTTCTTC. The chain has TRBV19 and TRBJ2-1, with 9 bases identical to TRBD1. Germline CDR1 and CDR2: LNHDA and SQIVND (reference sequence). J lost 8 bases, V lost 3 bases, and 8 bases had no gene match. The CDR3 is made up of 15 amino acids.

V is TRBV3-1 (or the pseudogene TRBV3-2) and J is TRBJ1-1; 8 nucleotides match TRBD1. J was trimmed by 6 bases and V by 3 bases; bases with no gene match: 3. The CDR3 runs to 13 residues. Germline V gives CDR1 LGHDT, CDR2 YNNKEL (reference sequence). The CDR3 reads CASSHWDRPEAFF. CDR3 in DNA: TGTGCCAGCAGCCACTGGGACAGGCCTGAAGCTTTCTTT.

V is TRBV4-3 and J is TRBJ1-4, with D maybe TRBD1 (6 bases). The CDR3 is made up of 16 amino acids. V shed 1 base and J shed 7 bases, with 16 bases lying between them. Germline V CDR1 and CDR2: LGHNA, YSLEER. The CDR3 DNA is TGCGCCAGCAGCCAAGGGGAAAACAGGGATGGTGAAAAACTGTTTTTT. It yields the protein CASSQGENRDGEKLFF.